Following are 17 T cell receptor beta chains from one sample sequenced in a study of T cell repertoires in cytomegalovirus infection. TCRdb redid the calling of the reads with MiXCR, one entry per CDR3 protein. The sample lists around 430,000 distinct CDR3 sequences, about two fifths seen once, with roughly two fifths in the top ten. These receptors are not linked to any known antigen. The sample here was cultured PBMCs, taken from culture after CMV antigen stimulation. The receptors derive from a human donor in good health (CMV status not recorded). Some clones in this sample may be carry-over from other donors' samples.

The V call is TRBV24-1, the J call TRBJ2-5; no firm D call. This CDR3 contains 12 residues. The germline V gene encodes CDR1 KGHDR and CDR2 SFDVKD. V lost 5 bases and J 7 bases, leaving 10 bases between the germline ends. The CDR3 bases are TGTGCCACCAGTGCCGACATCGGGACCCAGTACTTC. Its protein product is CATSADIGTQYF.

The gene calls are TRBV28 and TRBJ1-5; a weak D match, TRBD1 (5 bases). V lost 11 bases, J lost 2 bases, and 13 bases lay in between. CDR1 is MDHEN and CDR2 is SYDVKM in the germline V gene. CDR3 size: 13 residues. CDR3 nucleotide sequence: TGTGCCTCTAGCCAAGGGGGCAATCAGCCCCAGCATTTT. Protein product: CASSQGGNQPQHF.

This chain joins TRBV20-1 and TRBJ2-5; D is unclear. Trimming cost V 0 bases and J 3 bases, with 8 bases left between them. CDR3 size: 13 residues. Germline CDR1 reads DFQATT; CDR2 reads SNEGSKA (reference sequence). Written as DNA, the CDR3 is TGCAGTGCTAGAGACGGCCAGAAAGAGACCCAGTACTTC. Its protein product is CSARDGQKETQYF.

The rearrangement uses TRBV7-9 and TRBJ1-1; D is perhaps TRBD1 (6 bases). With 8 bases removed from V and 1 base from J, the gap between germline ends came to 11 bases. The CDR3 spans 13 residues. Germline lookup yields CDR1 SEHNR and CDR2 FQNEAQ (reference sequence). The CDR3: CASGGPGNTEAFF. For the CDR3, the DNA is TGTGCCAGCGGGGGCCCAGGGAACACTGAAGCTTTCTTT.

This clonotype was picked up a small number of times. The chain is built from TRBV12-3 or TRBV12-4 and TRBJ2-3; TRBD1 or TRBD2 may be the D gene (5 bases each). The V and J ends lost 6 bases and 5 bases respectively, with 15 bases between them. The length of the CDR3 is 14 residues. The CDR3 DNA reads as TGTGCCAGCAGCCGGGACCCGGCCCAAGATACGCAGTATTTT. Encoded protein: CASSRDPAQDTQYF.

V gene TRBV7-9 combines with J gene TRBJ2-7; D possibly corresponds to TRBD2 (6 bases). The germline CDR1 and CDR2 sequences are SEHNR and FQNEAQ (reference sequence). V was clipped by 1 base and J by 9 bases, with 13 bases between them. The CDR3 sequence is 13 residues long. The CDR3 here is CASSLGTTSWQYF. CDR3 nucleotide sequence: TGTGCCAGCAGCTTAGGGACTACCTCTTGGCAGTACTTC.

This clonotype has just a few counts. This chain uses TRBV6-1 with TRBJ1-1, with D tentatively TRBD1 (6 bases). The CDR3 contains 16 residues. CDR1 and CDR2 from the germline V gene are MNHNS and SASEGT. V lost 4 bases and J lost 2, with 17 bases in between. The chain's CDR3 is CASSVGPLGANTEAFF. The CDR3 DNA follows: TGTGCCAGCAGTGTGGGACCCCTGGGGGCAAACACTGAAGCTTTCTTT.

V usage is TRBV20-1 and J usage is TRBJ1-2; D uncertain. Trimming shortened V by 3 bases and J by 2 bases, and 7 bases separated the two germline ends. The CDR3 extends over 12 amino acids. Germline V lookup: CDR1 DFQATT, CDR2 SNEGSKA (reference sequence). CDR3 region: CSASKQNYGYTF. For the CDR3, the DNA is TGCAGTGCTAGCAAGCAAAACTATGGCTACACCTTC.

The chain combines TRBV7-9 with TRBJ2-4; D tentatively reads TRBD1 or TRBD2 (5 bases each). V lost 7 bases to trimming and J lost 8 bases, with 18 bases between them. CDR3 length: 14 amino acids. From germline, CDR1 is SEHNR and CDR2 FQNEAQ (reference sequence). The CDR3 DNA reads as TGTGCCAGCACCCAAGAGGCAGGGAGTTACATTCAGTACTTC. It codes for CASTQEAGSYIQYF.

The J gene is TRBJ2-5, the V gene TRBV12-3 or TRBV12-4; D not certain. There are 15 residues in the CDR3. Trimming shortened V by 3 bases and J by 2 bases, and 13 bases separated the two germline ends. The CDR3 sequence: CASSFGPRRQETQYF. The CDR3 bases are TGTGCCAGCAGTTTTGGGCCCCGTAGGCAAGAGACCCAGTACTTC.

The rearrangement links TRBV7-2 to TRBJ1-3; the D is unclear. Germline assignment: CDR1 SGHTA and CDR2 FQGNSA. V was clipped by 5 bases and J by 0 bases, with 14 bases between them. The CDR3 has 16 residues. In DNA form, the CDR3 reads TGTGCCAGCAGCACTGGGTGGAAGAGCTCTGGAAACACCATATATTTT. It translates to CASSTGWKSSGNTIYF.

The chain uses TRBV7-2 and TRBJ2-3; the D is unclear. Per the germline V gene, CDR1 is SGHTA and CDR2 is FQGNSA. The CDR3 contains 15 residues. V lost 3 bases to trimming and J lost 0 bases, with 10 bases between them. In DNA, the CDR3 is TGTGCCAGCAGCTTTGATCCCGGGAGCACAGATACGCAGTATTTT. Translated, it gives CASSFDPGSTDTQYF.

This clonotype was counted only a few times. The gene calls are TRBV11-2 and TRBJ2-5; 7 positions match TRBD2. V lost 5 bases and J lost 0; bases outside the gene matches: 9. Germline-derived CDR1 and CDR2 are SGHAT and FQNNGV. The CDR3 is made up of 16 amino acids. CDR3 loop: CASSPGGDLYQETQYF. CDR3 bases: TGTGCCAGCAGCCCGGGGGGAGACCTGTACCAAGAGACCCAGTACTTC.

V gene TRBV11-3 combines with J gene TRBJ2-2, with 9 nucleotides matching TRBD2. CDR1 is SGHNT, CDR2 YENEEA, per germline. CDR3 size: 15 residues. The V and J ends lost 5 bases and 4 bases, in that order; junction bases with no gene match: 5. The CDR3 DNA sequence: TGTGCCAGCAGCCCAGGACTAGCGCGCACCGGGGAGCTGTTTTTT. The encoded protein is CASSPGLARTGELFF. The whole variable domain, filled in from reference TRBV11-3 and TRBJ2-2, reads EAGVVQSPRYKIIEKKQPVAFWCNPISGHNTLYWYLQNLGQGPELLIRYENEEAVDDSQLPKDRFSAERLKGVDSTLKIQPAELGDSAVYLCASSPGLARTGELFFGEGSRLTVL.

This clonotype has only a few counts. The DNA of the CDR3 is TGTGCCAGCAGTGGAAAGGGGGTTGTAGATGGCTACACCTTC. This codes for CASSGKGVVDGYTF. V is TRBV6-1 and J is TRBJ1-2, with D perhaps TRBD1 (6 bases). V was trimmed by 4 bases and J by 6 bases, leaving 15 bases between them. CDR1 and CDR2 from the germline V gene are MNHNS and SASEGT. This CDR3 region has 14 residues.

The chain employs TRBV7-9 and TRBJ2-7; TRBD2 might be the D (5 bases). The length of the CDR3 is 15 residues. CDR1 is SEHNR, CDR2 FQNEAQ, per germline (reference sequence). V was clipped by 5 bases and J by 4 bases, with 18 bases between them. For the CDR3, the DNA is TGTGCCAGCAGCCAGCTTGAGGGAAAAGGTTACGAGCAGTACTTC. Its protein product is CASSQLEGKGYEQYF.

Written as DNA, the CDR3 is TGTGCCAGCAGCTTGACTAGCGGAATCACAGATACGCAGTATTTT. Translation: CASSLTSGITDTQYF. The chain is built from TRBV5-4 and TRBJ2-3; TRBD2 aligns across 8 bases. CDR3 length: 15 residues. Germline CDR1 and CDR2: SGHNT and YYREEE (reference sequence). Trimming cost V 1 base and J 2 bases; bases outside gene matches: 3.